This T cell receptor beta chain was obtained from a study of regulatory T cells in long-lasting Graves disease. The wider study: It was over 5 years of antithyroid drugs, with positive TSH receptor antibodies, that meant persistent Graves' disease.

The time point was: persistent/refractory GD, antithyroid drugs over 5 years with positive TRAb. Preparation of the TCR library used RNA extracted from PBMCs. Overall study results and limits: Lower TCR diversity was seen in persistent Graves' patients than in newly diagnosed ones. Persistent patients shared some 2,500 public clonotypes among themselves. Newly diagnosed patients shared fewer, at roughly 900.

Trimming shortened V by 4 bases and J by 10 bases, and 22 bases separated the two germline ends. Germline loops: CDR1 SGHTA, CDR2 FQGNSA. The CDR3 runs 16 residues. In the case of this clonotype: Its antigen remains unidentified.

The authors built TCR beta libraries using iRepertoire HTBI primers and Arm-PCR of CDR3 regions. Original data processing: Among the samples, under 70 TRBV and 13 to 15 TRBJ segments were identified. TCRdb used MiXCR to reprocess the multiplex PCR reads, holding one entry per CDR3 protein. It is TCRdb's table, rather than the study itself, that gives the V and J calls and clone size. The data contain more than 650,000 distinct CDR3 sequences, about 30% of them seen just once; the ten biggest clones take up 42%. The receptor comes from a female donor with Graves disease. The sequences come from peripheral blood mononuclear cells (PBMCs), collected when the disease was refractory, from a patient treated with antithyroid drugs. The chain links TRBV7-2 to TRBJ1-4; D perhaps matches TRBD1 (6 bases). For the CDR3, the DNA is TGTGCCAGCAGCTCTAGCTGGGCAGGGGAGCTCGGAAAACTGTTTTTT. Translated: CASSSSWAGELGKLFF.